The clone carrying this T cell receptor (beta chain) has more than one count but fewer than ten. The germline V gene encodes CDR1 MNHEY and CDR2 SMNVEV (reference sequence). The CDR3 is 17 amino acids. After removal of 2 bases from V and 0 bases from J, the junction contained 3 bases not matched to a gene. This table comes from immunoSEQ multiplex PCR, and its TCRdb copy is limited to in-frame clones, with some not included. The sample includes about 150,000 clones, 75% to 95% of them seen just once. This specimen comes from a study of control samples from healthy donors and cancer patients. The chain combines TRBV27 with TRBJ2-6; TRBD1 agrees at 8 bases. The material sequenced was blood. The source of this sequence is a woman in her 40s in good health. The CDR3 here is CASSLGQGDSGANVLTF. The CDR3 DNA is TGTGCCAGCAGTTTAGGACAGGGCGACTCTGGGGCCAACGTCCTGACTTTC.